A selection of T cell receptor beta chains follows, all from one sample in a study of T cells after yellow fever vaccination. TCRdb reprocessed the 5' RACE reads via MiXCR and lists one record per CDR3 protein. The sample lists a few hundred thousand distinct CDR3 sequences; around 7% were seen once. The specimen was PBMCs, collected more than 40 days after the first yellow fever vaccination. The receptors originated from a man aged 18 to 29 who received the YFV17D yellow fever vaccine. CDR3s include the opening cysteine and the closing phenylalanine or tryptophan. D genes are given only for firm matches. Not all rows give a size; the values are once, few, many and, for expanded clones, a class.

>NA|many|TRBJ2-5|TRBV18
TGTGCCAGCTCAAGGGTGGACGAGACCCAGTACTTC
CASSRVDETQYF
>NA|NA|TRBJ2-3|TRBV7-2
TGTGCCAGCAGCTTTAACAGGGGAGGAATAGATACGCAGTATTTT
CASSFNRGGIDTQYF
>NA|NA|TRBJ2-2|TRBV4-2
TGTGCCAGCAGCCAAGACAGGATTGCCGGGGAGCTGTTTTTT
CASSQDRIAGELFF
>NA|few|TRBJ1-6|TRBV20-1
TGCAGTGCAGGGGGGGCCGCCGGTTCACCCCTCCACTTT
CSAGGAAGSPLHF
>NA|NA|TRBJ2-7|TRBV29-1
TGCAGCGTTGAAACGACCTACGAGCAGTACTTC
CSVETTYEQYF
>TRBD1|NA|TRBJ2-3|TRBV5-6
TGTGCCAGCAGCTCAGCAATCCGGGACAGGGTCACAGATACGCAGTATTTT
CASSSAIRDRVTDTQYF
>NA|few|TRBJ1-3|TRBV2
TGTGCCAGCAGGAACAGGGTGACGGGAAACACCATATATTTT
CASRNRVTGNTIYF
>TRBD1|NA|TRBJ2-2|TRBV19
TGTGCCAGTAGCCCACGGTTTGACAGGGGGATAACCGGGGAGCTGTTTTTT
CASSPRFDRGITGELFF
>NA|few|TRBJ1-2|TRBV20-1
TGCAGTGCATGGACAGCCGATAACTATGGCTACACCTTC
CSAWTADNYGYTF
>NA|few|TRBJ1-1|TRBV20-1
TGCAGTGCTAGAGTTCAGGGTAGGACTGAAGCTTTCTTT
CSARVQGRTEAFF
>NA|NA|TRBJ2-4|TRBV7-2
TGTGCCAGCAGCTTAGGTGGGCCGATTCGCATTCAGTACTTC
CASSLGGPIRIQYF
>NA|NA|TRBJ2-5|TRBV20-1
TGCAGTGCTAGGACTCTAGGGGGGGCCGTGAAGACCCAGTACTTC
CSARTLGGAVKTQYF
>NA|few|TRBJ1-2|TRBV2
TGTGCCAGCAGAGGGGACGGGACCTATGGCTACACCTTC
CASRGDGTYGYTF
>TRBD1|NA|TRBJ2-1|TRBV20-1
TGCAGTGCTAGAGATGACAGGGGGGGAGATGAGCAGTTCTTC
CSARDDRGGDEQFF
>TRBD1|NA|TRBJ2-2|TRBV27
TGTGCCAGCAGTTTATTAACAACAGGGGACACCGGGGAGCTGTTTTTT
CASSLLTTGDTGELFF
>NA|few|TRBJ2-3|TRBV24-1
TGTGCCACCGCTCGGGACCCTTCACCAGATACGCAGTATTTT
CATARDPSPDTQYF
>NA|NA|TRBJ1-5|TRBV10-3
TGTGCCATCAGTGAGTCGAATGGAAGCAATCAGCCCCAGCATTTT
CAISESNGSNQPQHF
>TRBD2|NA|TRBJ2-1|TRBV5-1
TGCGCCAGCAGCTACTTGATAGACCCGGGGAGGGATGAGCAGTTCTTC
CASSYLIDPGRDEQFF
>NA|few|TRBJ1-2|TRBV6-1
TGTGCCAGCACCGACGGGATTCGGGATGGCTACACCTTC
CASTDGIRDGYTF
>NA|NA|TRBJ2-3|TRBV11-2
TGTGCCAGCAGAGCCGCTAGTGGGGGCCCCCTAGATACGCAGTATTTT
CASRAASGGPLDTQYF
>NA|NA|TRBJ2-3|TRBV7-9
TGTGCCAGCAGCTTAGGGCCCGAAAGCACAGATACGCAGTATTTT
CASSLGPESTDTQYF
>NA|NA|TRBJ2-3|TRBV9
TGTGCCAGCAGCGTAGAGGGGTCAGGGGTCACAGATACGCAGTATTTT
CASSVEGSGVTDTQYF
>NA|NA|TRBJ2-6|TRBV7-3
TGTGCCAGCAGCCTAAGCCGACAGTCCGGTTCTGGGGCCAACGTCCTGACTTTC
CASSLSRQSGSGANVLTF
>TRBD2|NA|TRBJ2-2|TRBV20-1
TGCAGTGCCGCGGGGGGCAGCCCCGGGGAGCTGTTTTTT
CSAAGGSPGELFF
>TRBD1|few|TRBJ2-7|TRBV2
TGTGCCGGGGCCGGACAGGGGTTGTTCGAGCAGTACTTC
CAGAGQGLFEQYF
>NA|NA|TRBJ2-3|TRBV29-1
TGCAGCGTTGACGGCAGCGGTGCGTATTTT
CSVDGSGAYF
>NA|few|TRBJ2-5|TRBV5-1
TGCGCCAGCAGCTTGGTATACCTAGCCCAAGAGACCCAGTACTTC
CASSLVYLAQETQYF
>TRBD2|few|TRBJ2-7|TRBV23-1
TGCGCCAGCAGTCAACTAGCGGGCGAGCAGTACTTC
CASSQLAGEQYF
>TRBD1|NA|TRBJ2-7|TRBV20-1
TGCAGTGCAGCCGGGACAGGGATGGGCGAGCAGTACTTC
CSAAGTGMGEQYF
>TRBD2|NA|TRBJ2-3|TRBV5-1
TGCGCCAGCAGCTTGACCTTTAGCGGGGGGGCCTCGGATACGCAGTATTTT
CASSLTFSGGASDTQYF